This T cell receptor (beta chain) was observed in a study of graft-versus-host responses after intestinal transplantation. CDR3 length: 15 residues. Germline V gene lookup returns CDR1 SGHDT and CDR2 YYEEEE. Unmatched junction bases numbered 0, after V lost 0 bases and J lost 1 base. Profiling relied on immunoSEQ multiplex PCR, and the TCRdb table lists in-frame clones only, not all of them. The table shows 99,000 or so clones, with roughly 83% occurring only once. The starting material was PBMCs, obtained 255 days after intestinal transplant. The J gene is TRBJ1-1, the V gene TRBV5-6; 10 nucleotides align to TRBD1. The TCR comes from a human patient who received an intestinal transplant, so some T cells may come from the graft donor. The CDR3 DNA follows: TGTGCCAGCAGCTTGGGACAGGGGGCGAACACTGAAGCTTTCTTT. Its protein product is CASSLGQGANTEAFF. The whole variable domain, remainder taken from reference TRBV5-6 and TRBJ1-1, is DAGVTQSPTHLIKTRGQQVTLRCSPKSGHDTVSWYQQALGQGPQFIFQYYEEEERQRGNFPDRFSGHQFPNYSSELNVNALLLGDSALYLCASSLGQGANTEAFFGQGTRLTVV.